Below are 31 T cell receptor beta chains sequenced from a single sample in a study of T cell responses to AZD1222 COVID-19 vaccine. Libraries were prepared by immunoSEQ multiplex PCR; TCRdb keeps only in-frame clonotypes and omits some of them. The sample has about 120,000 clones, around 89% seen once; the top ten hold roughly 7%. This specimen consisted of peripheral blood, obtained 28 days after the second AZD1222 dose. These receptors all stem from an adult who received the AZD1222 COVID-19 vaccine.

CDR3 coding DNA: TGCAGTGCTACGTCCCTCAATACGCAGTATTTT. Translating gives CSATSLNTQYF. The chain employs TRBV20-1 and TRBJ2-3; no firm D call. This CDR3 comprises 11 residues. V was trimmed by 4 bases and J by 7 bases, leaving 9 bases between them. Germline V gives CDR1 DFQATT, CDR2 SNEGSKA (reference sequence).

The genes are TRBV18 and TRBJ1-1, with D perhaps matching TRBD1 (6 bases). The V end was cut by 2 bases, the J end by 2 bases, with 9 bases between. The CDR3 loop spans 14 amino acids. Germline V gene data show CDR1 as KGHSH and CDR2 as LQKENI. DNA of the CDR3: TGTGCCAGCTCACCATCCGGGGGCAACACTGAAGCTTTCTTT. The encoded protein is CASSPSGGNTEAFF.

The gene calls are TRBV19 and TRBJ1-2; D uncertain. The V end was cut by 3 bases, the J end by 4 bases, with 9 bases between. Germline lookup yields CDR1 LNHDA and CDR2 SQIVND (reference sequence). The CDR3 extends over 13 amino acids. The DNA of the CDR3 is TGTGCCAGTAGTATGTCCCTGATCTATGGCTACACCTTC. As protein: CASSMSLIYGYTF.

The chain recombines TRBV28 with TRBJ1-5; TRBD1 agrees at 11 bases. The CDR3 runs 16 residues. CDR1 is MDHEN, CDR2 SYDVKM, per germline. J lost 9 bases, V lost 4 bases, and 11 bases had no gene match. This CDR3 reads CASSSQDRGRLRPQHF. Written as DNA, the CDR3 is TGTGCCAGCAGTTCGCAGGACAGGGGGCGATTAAGGCCCCAGCATTTT.

CDR3 amino acids: CATSDMDRVDGYTF. Here the CDR3 DNA reads TGTGCCACCAGTGATATGGACAGGGTTGACGGCTACACCTTC. The chain recombines TRBV24-1 with TRBJ1-2; 8 bases match TRBD1. J was trimmed by 8 bases and V by 3 bases; bases with no gene match: 7. The V gene's germline CDR1 is KGHDR and CDR2 SFDVKD. The CDR3 totals 14 residues.

The rearrangement uses TRBV7-2 and TRBJ2-7; D call uncertain. The ends were cut back, 0 bases at V and 3 bases at J, with 12 bases in the middle. The CDR3 is made up of 15 amino acids. Germline loops: CDR1 SGHTA, CDR2 FQGNSA. The CDR3 reads CASSLAGSLSYEQYF. In DNA, the CDR3 is TGTGCCAGCAGCTTAGCTGGGTCCCTTAGCTACGAGCAGTACTTC. Supplemented by reference TRBV7-2 and TRBJ2-7, the full variable domain reads GAGVSQSPSNKVTEKGKDVELRCDPISGHTALYWYRQSLGQGLEFLIYFQGNSAPDKSGLPSDRFSAERTGGSVSTLTIQRTQQEDSAVYLCASSLAGSLSYEQYFGPGTRLTVT.

The rearrangement uses TRBV3-1 (or the pseudogene TRBV3-2) and TRBJ1-3; D is unclear. Germline values: CDR1 LGHDT, CDR2 YNNKEL (reference sequence). This CDR3 region has 15 residues. The germline V and J ends were trimmed by 4 bases and 8 bases, with 18 bases remaining between them. The CDR3 loop reads CASSRKGFGVDTIYF. The CDR3 region has the DNA TGTGCCAGCAGCCGCAAAGGGTTTGGAGTCGACACCATATATTTT.

The chain combines TRBV9 with TRBJ2-7, with 8 bases fitting TRBD2. V lost 1 base, J lost 2 bases, and 8 bases stayed unmatched. Germline V gives CDR1 SGDLS, CDR2 YYNGEE. The CDR3 consists of 16 residues. The CDR3 spells CASSVTGGRNPYEQYF. The CDR3 DNA is TGTGCCAGCAGCGTAACGGGGGGGCGCAACCCCTACGAGCAGTACTTC.

The rearrangement joins TRBV6-1 to TRBJ2-7; D is unresolved. The germline V and J ends were trimmed by 1 base and 4 bases, with 2 bases remaining between them. The CDR3 runs 11 residues. Looked up from germline, CDR1 is MNHNS and CDR2 is SASEGT. The CDR3 is CASSEGYEQYF. CDR3 coding DNA: TGTGCCAGCAGTGAAGGTTACGAGCAGTACTTC.

The chain links TRBV6-1 to TRBJ2-7; D is possibly TRBD1 (7 bases). Trimming left V 1 base short and J 4 bases short, with 11 bases between. The CDR3 length is 14 residues. CDR1 and CDR2 (germline): MNHNS, SASEGT. CDR3 nucleotides: TGTGCCAGCAGTGAAGGACAGGGAGGATACGAGCAGTACTTC. Residues: CASSEGQGGYEQYF.

The chain uses TRBV6-5 and TRBJ2-3; D is uncertain. Looked up from germline, CDR1 is MNHEY and CDR2 is SVGAGI. The CDR3 contains 15 residues. Trimming left V 6 bases short and J 1 base short, with 14 bases between. This CDR3 is CASSSYPLRTDTQYF. CDR3 DNA: TGTGCCAGCAGCTCCTACCCCTTGCGCACAGATACGCAGTATTTT.

The genes are TRBV6-5 and TRBJ1-1; unclear D gene. Trimming removed 0 bases at V and 1 base at J, with 9 bases between. CDR3 length equals 15 residues. In germline, CDR1 is MNHEY, CDR2 SVGAGI. CDR3 DNA sequence: TGTGCCAGCAGTTACTCCAGCAGACCGAACACTGAAGCTTTCTTT. Translating it yields CASSYSSRPNTEAFF.

This chain links TRBV4-1 with TRBJ1-1, with TRBD1 as a possible D gene (6 bases). Germline lookup yields CDR1 MGHRA and CDR2 YSYEKL. Trimming left V 6 bases short and J 1 base short, with 18 bases between. CDR3 length equals 16 residues. This CDR3 is CASSRTVPSGNTEAFF. The CDR3 nucleotides are TGCGCCAGCAGTCGGACAGTCCCATCGGGGAACACTGAAGCTTTCTTT.

The genes are TRBV29-1 and TRBJ1-1, with 8 bases identical to TRBD1. After removal of 7 bases from V and 4 bases from J, the junction contained 5 bases not matched to a gene. The CDR3 is 12 residues long. The V gene's germline CDR1 is SQVTM and CDR2 ANQGSEA. The CDR3 protein is CSARQGITEAFF. The CDR3 DNA reads as TGCAGCGCGCGACAGGGGATCACTGAAGCTTTCTTT. The full variable domain, with the rest looked up from reference TRBV29-1 and TRBJ1-1, is SAVISQKPSRDICQRGTSLTIQCQVDSQVTMMFWYRQQPGQSLTLIATANQGSEATYESGFVIDKFPISRPNLTFSTLTVSNMSPEDSSIYLCSARQGITEAFFGQGTRLTVV.

The DNA for the CDR3 is TGTGCCAGCAGCTTACGGGACTACGAGCAGTACTTC. Protein sequence: CASSLRDYEQYF. The chain joins TRBV7-9 to TRBJ2-7; a weak D match, TRBD2 (5 bases). Germline loops: CDR1 SEHNR, CDR2 FQNEAQ (reference sequence). Trimming left V 2 bases short and J 3 bases short, with 5 bases between. There are 12 residues in the CDR3.

J is TRBJ2-2 and V is TRBV10-3; 7 nucleotides agree with TRBD1. The CDR3 extends over 13 amino acids. The junction had 3 bases not matched to a gene; V was cut back by 6 bases and J by 5 bases. Per germline, CDR1 ENHRY and CDR2 SYGVKD. CDR3 sequence (DNA): TGTGCCATCAGGACAGGGTGGACCGGGGAGCTGTTTTTT. Translation gives CAIRTGWTGELFF.

The rearrangement links TRBV23-1 to TRBJ2-2; D unclear. TRBV23-1 is designated an ORF whose function remains uncertain. Trimming took 0 bases from V and 9 from J, leaving 11 bases between them. The CDR3 sequence is 14 residues long. CDR3 loop: CASSQSIGRWELFF. As DNA, the CDR3 is TGCGCCAGCAGTCAATCGATCGGCCGATGGGAGCTGTTTTTT.

The V and J genes are TRBV2 and TRBJ2-5, with a possible D match to TRBD2 (5 bases). The V gene's germline CDR1 is SNHLY and CDR2 FYNNEI. Between the trimmed V and J ends, which lost 6 bases and 8 bases, there was a span of 13 bases. This CDR3 region has 12 residues. In nucleotides, the CDR3 is TGTGCCAGCAGCGCGGAGGATAATACCCAGTACTTC. Amino acids: CASSAEDNTQYF. The complete variable domain, with remaining parts taken from reference TRBV2 and TRBJ2-5, reads EPEVTQTPSHQVTQMGQEVILRCVPISNHLYFYWYRQILGQKVEFLVSFYNNEISEKSEIFDDQFSVERPDGSNFTLKIRSTKLEDSAMYFCASSAEDNTQYFGPGTRLLVL.

Only a few counts were recorded for this clone. The chain employs TRBV11-2 and TRBJ2-7; the match to TRBD1 covers 9 bases. V shed 5 bases and J 0 bases; nucleotides not matched to a gene: 14. The CDR3 totals 18 residues. In germline, CDR1 is SGHAT, CDR2 FQNNGV. CDR3 sequence: CASSPLRRGQGTSYEQYF. DNA of the CDR3: TGTGCCAGCAGCCCACTCCGAAGGGGACAGGGTACCTCCTACGAGCAGTACTTC.

The chain recombines TRBV6-2 or TRBV6-3 with TRBJ1-5; D not certain. This CDR3 is 18 amino acids long. The ends were cut back, 0 bases at V and 3 bases at J, with 18 bases in the middle. CDR1 is MNHEY and CDR2 is SVGEGT in the germline V gene. CDR3 DNA sequence: TGTGCCAGCAGTTACTCGCCCCCCTCCGCGTCCTACAATCAGCCCCAGCATTTT. As protein: CASSYSPPSASYNQPQHF.

The chain employs TRBV6-2 or TRBV6-3 and TRBJ2-5; TRBD1 is a possible D gene (5 bases). Germline V gene data show CDR1 as MNHEY and CDR2 as SVGEGT. The CDR3 contains 15 residues. V lost 6 bases and J lost 5, with 19 bases in between. The chain's CDR3 is CASSLGLGPEETQYF. The DNA of the CDR3 is TGTGCCAGCAGCTTAGGCCTGGGGCCGGAGGAGACCCAGTACTTC.

V gene TRBV19 combines with J gene TRBJ1-2, with TRBD1 matching 8 bases. This CDR3 has 14 residues. Germline V gene data show CDR1 as LNHDA and CDR2 as SQIVND (reference sequence). V gave up 7 bases and J gave up 2 bases; unmatched junction bases: 6. The CDR3 DNA reads as TGTGCCAGTAACAGGGGGACAGGAAACTATGGCTACACCTTC. This translates into CASNRGTGNYGYTF.

The chain joins TRBV6-4 to TRBJ2-2; the D gene is possibly TRBD2 (6 bases). Trimming cost V 4 bases and J 2 bases, with 17 bases left between them. Looked up from germline, CDR1 is MRHNA and CDR2 is SNTAGT. This CDR3 comprises 17 residues. CDR3 sequence reads: CASSVVRRGENTGELFF. Written as DNA, the CDR3 is TGTGCCAGCAGTGTGGTGCGGCGGGGCGAAAACACCGGGGAGCTGTTTTTT.

The genes are TRBV7-4 and TRBJ1-2, with 7 nucleotides matching TRBD1. The CDR3 sequence is 14 residues long. Germline CDR1 and CDR2: SGHVT and SQSDAQ. The junction had 6 bases not matched to a gene; V was cut back by 5 bases and J by 3 bases. CDR3 DNA: TGTGCCAGCAGCCTCACAGGGGAGGACTATGGCTACACCTTC. This encodes CASSLTGEDYGYTF.

In DNA, the CDR3 is TGTGCCAGCAGTTACTCGAGCGGGAGCTCCTACAATGAGCAGTTCTTC. Amino acid sequence: CASSYSSGSSYNEQFF. The rearrangement links TRBV6-2 or TRBV6-3 to TRBJ2-1, with TRBD2 matching over 8 bases. This CDR3 contains 16 residues. Germline CDR1 and CDR2: MNHEY and SVGEGT. J gave up 0 bases and V 0 bases, and 1 base lay outside the gene matches.

The gene calls are TRBV4-1 and TRBJ1-1; D gene unclear. Trimming shortened V by 0 bases and J by 3 bases, and 11 bases separated the two germline ends. The CDR3 runs 15 residues. Germline V lookup: CDR1 MGHRA, CDR2 YSYEKL. CDR3 sequence (DNA): TGCGCCAGCAGCCAAGAAGGGTTCGGTTACACTGAAGCTTTCTTT. Translation gives CASSQEGFGYTEAFF.

This clone came up a few times. The chain couples TRBV3-1 (or the pseudogene TRBV3-2) to TRBJ1-2, with 8 bases matching TRBD1. V lost 4 bases to trimming and J lost 6 bases; unmatched junction nucleotides: 1. The CDR3 runs to 12 residues. Per the germline V gene, CDR1 is LGHDT and CDR2 is YNNKEL (reference sequence). CDR3 bases: TGTGCCAGCAGCCTGGGACAGGATGGCTACACCTTC. Encoded protein: CASSLGQDGYTF.

This chain joins TRBV5-1 and TRBJ1-4, with 8 bases aligning to TRBD1. The germline V gene encodes CDR1 SGHRS and CDR2 YFSETQ. J gave up 8 bases and V 0 bases, and 6 bases lay outside the gene matches. The CDR3 runs 15 residues. CDR3 sequence reads: CASSLGTGRGEKLFF. In DNA form, the CDR3 reads TGCGCCAGCAGCTTGGGGACAGGGCGTGGGGAAAAACTGTTTTTT.

This clone showed up just a few times. This chain connects TRBV16 to TRBJ2-7; TRBD2 matches at 8 bases. The CDR3 has 15 amino acids. Per the germline V gene, CDR1 is KGHSY and CDR2 is FQNENV. The V segment lost 2 bases and the J segment 3 bases; nucleotides outside the gene matches: 6. CDR3 nucleotides: TGTGCCAGCAGCCAAACAAACAGCGGGGGCTACGAGCAGTACTTC. Amino acid sequence: CASSQTNSGGYEQYF.

This sequence joins TRBV13 and TRBJ2-7; D is uncertain. V dropped 5 bases and J dropped 3 bases, with 11 bases sitting between them. This CDR3 contains 13 residues. Germline V lookup: CDR1 PRHDT, CDR2 FYEKMQ (reference sequence). The CDR3 sequence is CASSANAGYEQYF. The CDR3 DNA follows: TGTGCCAGCAGCGCAAACGCAGGCTACGAGCAGTACTTC.

The table lists this clone with a count of one. The chain combines TRBV15 with TRBJ1-6, with TRBD1 as a possible D gene (6 bases). Trimming pared 3 bases from V and 8 bases from J, leaving 14 bases between. In germline, CDR1 is LNHNV, CDR2 YYDKDF (reference sequence). This CDR3 region has 15 residues. This chain's CDR3 is CATSRYRVGDSPLHF. The CDR3 bases are TGTGCCACCAGCAGGTACAGGGTTGGCGATTCACCCCTCCACTTT.